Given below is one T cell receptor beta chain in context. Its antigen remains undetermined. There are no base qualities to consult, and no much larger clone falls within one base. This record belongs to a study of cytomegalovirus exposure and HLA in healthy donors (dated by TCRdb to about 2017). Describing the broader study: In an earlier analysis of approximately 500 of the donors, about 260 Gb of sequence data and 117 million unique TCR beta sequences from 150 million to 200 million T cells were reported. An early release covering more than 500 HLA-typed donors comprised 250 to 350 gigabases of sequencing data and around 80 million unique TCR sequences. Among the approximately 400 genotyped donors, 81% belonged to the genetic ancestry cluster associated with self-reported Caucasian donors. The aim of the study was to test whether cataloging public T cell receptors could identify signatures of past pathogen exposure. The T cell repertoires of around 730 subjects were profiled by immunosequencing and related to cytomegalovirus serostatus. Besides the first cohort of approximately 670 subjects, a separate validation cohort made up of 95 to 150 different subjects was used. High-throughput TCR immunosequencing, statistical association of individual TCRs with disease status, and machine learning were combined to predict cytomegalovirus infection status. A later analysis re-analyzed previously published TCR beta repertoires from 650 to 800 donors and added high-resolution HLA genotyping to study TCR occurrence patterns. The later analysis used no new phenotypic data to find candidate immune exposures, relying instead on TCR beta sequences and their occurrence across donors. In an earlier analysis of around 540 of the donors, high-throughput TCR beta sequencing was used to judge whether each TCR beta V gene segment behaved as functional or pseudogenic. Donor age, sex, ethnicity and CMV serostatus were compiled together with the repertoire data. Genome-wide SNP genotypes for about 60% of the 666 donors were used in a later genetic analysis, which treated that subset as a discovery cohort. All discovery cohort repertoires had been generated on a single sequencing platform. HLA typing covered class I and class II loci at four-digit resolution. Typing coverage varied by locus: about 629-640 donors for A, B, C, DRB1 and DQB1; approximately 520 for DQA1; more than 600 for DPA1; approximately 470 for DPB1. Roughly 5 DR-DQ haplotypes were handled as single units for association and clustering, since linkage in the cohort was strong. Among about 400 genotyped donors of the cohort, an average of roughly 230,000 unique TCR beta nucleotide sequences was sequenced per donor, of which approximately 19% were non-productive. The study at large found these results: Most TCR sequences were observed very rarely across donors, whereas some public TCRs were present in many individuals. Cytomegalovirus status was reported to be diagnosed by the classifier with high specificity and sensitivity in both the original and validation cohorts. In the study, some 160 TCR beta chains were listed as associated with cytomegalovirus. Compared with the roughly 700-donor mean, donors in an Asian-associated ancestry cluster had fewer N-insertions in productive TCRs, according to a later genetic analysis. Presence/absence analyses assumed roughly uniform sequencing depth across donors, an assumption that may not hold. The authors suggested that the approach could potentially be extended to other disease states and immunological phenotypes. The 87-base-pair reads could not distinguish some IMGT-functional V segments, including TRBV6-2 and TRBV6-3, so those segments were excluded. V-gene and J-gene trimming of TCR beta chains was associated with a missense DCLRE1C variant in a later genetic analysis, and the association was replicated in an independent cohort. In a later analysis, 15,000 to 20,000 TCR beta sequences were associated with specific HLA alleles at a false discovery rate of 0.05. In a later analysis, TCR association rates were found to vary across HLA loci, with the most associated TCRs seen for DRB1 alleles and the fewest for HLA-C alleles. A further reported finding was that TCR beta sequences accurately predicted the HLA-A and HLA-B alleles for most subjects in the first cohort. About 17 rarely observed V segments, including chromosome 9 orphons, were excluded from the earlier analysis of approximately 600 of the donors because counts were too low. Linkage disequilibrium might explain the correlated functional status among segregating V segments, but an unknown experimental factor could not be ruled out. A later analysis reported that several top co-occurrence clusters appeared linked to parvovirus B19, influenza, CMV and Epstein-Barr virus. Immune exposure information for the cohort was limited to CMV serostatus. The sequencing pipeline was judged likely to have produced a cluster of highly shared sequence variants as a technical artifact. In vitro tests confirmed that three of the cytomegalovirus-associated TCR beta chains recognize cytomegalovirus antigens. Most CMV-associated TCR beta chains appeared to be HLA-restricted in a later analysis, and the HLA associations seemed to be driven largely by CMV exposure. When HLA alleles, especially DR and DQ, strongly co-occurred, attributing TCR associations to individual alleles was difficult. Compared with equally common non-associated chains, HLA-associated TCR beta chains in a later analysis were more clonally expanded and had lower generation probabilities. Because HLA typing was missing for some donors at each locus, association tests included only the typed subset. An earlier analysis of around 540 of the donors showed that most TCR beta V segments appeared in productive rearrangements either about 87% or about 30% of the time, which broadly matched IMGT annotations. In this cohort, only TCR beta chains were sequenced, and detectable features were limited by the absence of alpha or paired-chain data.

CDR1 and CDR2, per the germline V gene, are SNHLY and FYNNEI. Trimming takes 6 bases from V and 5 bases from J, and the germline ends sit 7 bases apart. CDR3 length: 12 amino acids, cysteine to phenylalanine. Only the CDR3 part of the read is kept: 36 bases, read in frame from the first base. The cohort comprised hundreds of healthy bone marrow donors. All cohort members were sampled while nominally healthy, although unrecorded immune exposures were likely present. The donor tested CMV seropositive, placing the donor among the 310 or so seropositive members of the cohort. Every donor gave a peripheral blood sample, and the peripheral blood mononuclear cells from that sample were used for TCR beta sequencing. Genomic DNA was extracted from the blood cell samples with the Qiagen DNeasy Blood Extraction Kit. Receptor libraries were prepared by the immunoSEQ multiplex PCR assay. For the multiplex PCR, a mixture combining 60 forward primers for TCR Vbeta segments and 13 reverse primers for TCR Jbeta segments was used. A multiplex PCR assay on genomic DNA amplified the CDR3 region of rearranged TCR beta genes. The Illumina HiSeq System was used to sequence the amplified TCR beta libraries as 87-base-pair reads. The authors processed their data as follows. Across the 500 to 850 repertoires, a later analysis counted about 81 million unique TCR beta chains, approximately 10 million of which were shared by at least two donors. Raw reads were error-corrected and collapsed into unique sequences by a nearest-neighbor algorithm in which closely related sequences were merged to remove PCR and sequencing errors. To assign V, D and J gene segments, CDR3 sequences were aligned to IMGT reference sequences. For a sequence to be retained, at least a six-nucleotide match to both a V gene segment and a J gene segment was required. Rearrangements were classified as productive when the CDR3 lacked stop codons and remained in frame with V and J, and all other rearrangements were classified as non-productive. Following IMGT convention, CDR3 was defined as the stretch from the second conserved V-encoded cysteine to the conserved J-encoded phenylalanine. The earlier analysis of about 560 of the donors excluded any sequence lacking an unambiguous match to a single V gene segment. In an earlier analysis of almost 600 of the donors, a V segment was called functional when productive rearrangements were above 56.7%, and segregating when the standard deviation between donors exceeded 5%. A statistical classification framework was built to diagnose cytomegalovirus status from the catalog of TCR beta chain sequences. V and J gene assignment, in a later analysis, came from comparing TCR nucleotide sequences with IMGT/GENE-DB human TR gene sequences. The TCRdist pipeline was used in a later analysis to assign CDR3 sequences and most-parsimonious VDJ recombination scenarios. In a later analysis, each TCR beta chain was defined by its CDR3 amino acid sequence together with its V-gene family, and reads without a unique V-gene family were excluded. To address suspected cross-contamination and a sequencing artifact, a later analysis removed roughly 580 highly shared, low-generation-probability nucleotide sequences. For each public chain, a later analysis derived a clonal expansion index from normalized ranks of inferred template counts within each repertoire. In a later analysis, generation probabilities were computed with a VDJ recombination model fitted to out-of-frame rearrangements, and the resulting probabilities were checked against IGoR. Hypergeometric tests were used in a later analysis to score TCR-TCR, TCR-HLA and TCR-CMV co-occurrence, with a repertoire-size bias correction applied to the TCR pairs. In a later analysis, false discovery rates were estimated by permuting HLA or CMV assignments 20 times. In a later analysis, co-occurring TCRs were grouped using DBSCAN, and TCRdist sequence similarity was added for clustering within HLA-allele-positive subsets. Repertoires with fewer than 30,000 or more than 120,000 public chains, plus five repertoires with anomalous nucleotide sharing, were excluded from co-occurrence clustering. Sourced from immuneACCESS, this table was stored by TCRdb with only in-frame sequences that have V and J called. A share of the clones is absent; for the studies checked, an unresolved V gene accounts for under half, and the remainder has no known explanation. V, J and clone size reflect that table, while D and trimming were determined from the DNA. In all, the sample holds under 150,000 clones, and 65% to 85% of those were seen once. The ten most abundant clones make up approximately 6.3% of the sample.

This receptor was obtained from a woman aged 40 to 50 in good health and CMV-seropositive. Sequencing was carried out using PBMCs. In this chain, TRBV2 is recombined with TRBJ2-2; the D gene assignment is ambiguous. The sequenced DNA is TGTGCCAGCAGGGAAATAACCGGGGAGCTGTTTTTT. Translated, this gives CASREITGELFF.